This passage covers 26 T cell receptor beta chains from one sample sequenced in a study of early T cells in non-severe SARS-CoV-2 infection. MiXCR, applied by TCRdb to the 5' RACE reads, yields one record per CDR3 protein. The table lists about 70,000 distinct CDR3 sequences, about a tenth of them singletons. The sample was whole blood, taken at baseline. These receptors were collected from an adult who was a healthcare worker with PCR-confirmed SARS-CoV-2 infection or an uninfected control (not recorded which).

This clonotype was seen only a few times. This chain uses TRBV4-3 with TRBJ1-1; 7 bases match TRBD1. The CDR3 loop spans 16 amino acids. Germline V CDR1 and CDR2: LGHNA, YSLEER. The V segment lost 4 bases and the J segment 0 bases; nucleotides outside the gene matches: 8. In nucleotides, the CDR3 is TGCGCCAGCAGCCGTGGGACAGTCATCATGAACACTGAAGCTTTCTTT. Its protein is CASSRGTVIMNTEAFF.

The J gene is TRBJ2-3, the V gene TRBV20-1, with D possibly being TRBD1 or TRBD2 (5 bases each). This CDR3 comprises 16 residues. Deletions cut 5 bases from V and 2 bases from J, with 20 bases between. The germline V gene encodes CDR1 DFQATT and CDR2 SNEGSKA (reference sequence). The DNA for the CDR3 is TGCAGTGCTGAGCCACGGATTGGGGGTTCCACAGATACGCAGTATTTT. Translated: CSAEPRIGGSTDTQYF.

The V gene is TRBV28, the J gene TRBJ1-1; D is possibly TRBD1 (6 bases). The CDR3 totals 16 residues. V was trimmed by 5 bases and J by 8 bases, leaving 24 bases between them. Germline V gives CDR1 MDHEN, CDR2 SYDVKM. DNA for the CDR3: TGTGCCAGCAGTCCGCGCGACAGGACCTCGAGCGTAGAAGCTTTCTTT. As protein: CASSPRDRTSSVEAFF.

This clonotype showed up just a few times. The V call is TRBV11-2, the J call TRBJ2-5; 8 positions agree with TRBD1. Germline V CDR1 and CDR2: SGHAT, FQNNGV. The CDR3 totals 15 residues. V dropped 5 bases and J dropped 5; count of bases not matched to a gene: 10. CDR3 region: CASSPTNRGRETQYF. In nucleotides, the CDR3 is TGTGCCAGCAGCCCTACGAACAGGGGGAGGGAGACCCAGTACTTC.

This clonotype was counted many times. The chain carries TRBV7-2 and TRBJ2-1, with D perhaps matching TRBD1 or TRBD2 (5 bases each). This CDR3 has 14 residues. V lost 1 base to trimming and J lost 2 bases, with 6 bases between them. Germline V gene sequence: CDR1 SGHTA, CDR2 FQGNSA. The CDR3 DNA is TGTGCCAGCAGCTTAGGGGGGACCTACAATGAGCAGTTCTTC. It encodes CASSLGGTYNEQFF.

This clonotype was seen more than once but under ten times. This chain connects TRBV7-9 to TRBJ1-2, with D perhaps matching TRBD1 (6 bases). Trimming removed 3 bases from V and 2 bases from J, with 7 bases in between. The CDR3 contains 13 residues. Per the germline V gene, CDR1 is SEHNR and CDR2 is FQNEAQ (reference sequence). CDR3 DNA sequence: TGTGCCAGCAGCTTTCAGGGGAACTATGGCTACACCTTC. Its protein is CASSFQGNYGYTF.

This clonotype was recorded many times. The gene calls are TRBV10-3 and TRBJ2-2, with 7 bases that match TRBD1. J lost 6 bases, V lost 6 bases, and 4 bases had no gene match. The CDR3 is 13 residues long. Germline CDR1 is ENHRY and CDR2 is SYGVKD. The CDR3 region has the DNA TGTGCCATCAGGAAGACAGGGCCCGGGGAGCTGTTTTTT. Translating it yields CAIRKTGPGELFF.

This clonotype has a count of ten or more. This sequence joins TRBV4-1 and TRBJ2-5; TRBD2 is a possible D gene (6 bases). Germline CDR1 MGHRA, CDR2 YSYEKL. This CDR3 spans 12 amino acids. V lost 4 bases and J 5 bases, leaving 8 bases between the germline ends. CDR3 region: CASSPGRETQYF. DNA of the CDR3: TGCGCCAGCAGCCCGGGGAGGGAGACCCAGTACTTC.

This clonotype was seen more than once but under ten times. This chain uses TRBV29-1 with TRBJ2-7; 15 positions agree with TRBD2. Germline CDR1 reads SQVTM; CDR2 reads ANQGSEA. V shed 4 bases, J shed 1 base, and the junction held 2 bases outside the gene matches. This CDR3 is 15 amino acids long. The CDR3 bases are TGCAGCGTTGCCGGGACTAGCGGGAGGTCCTACGAGCAGTACTTC. It yields the protein CSVAGTSGRSYEQYF.

This clonotype was recorded many times. This CDR3 is CASRADSYEQYF. Here the CDR3 DNA reads TGTGCCAGCAGGGCGGACAGTTACGAGCAGTACTTC. The rearrangement uses TRBV12-3 or TRBV12-4 and TRBJ2-7; D perhaps matches TRBD1 (6 bases). The CDR3 extends over 12 amino acids. The germline V and J ends were trimmed by 6 bases and 4 bases, with 10 bases remaining between them.

On this clonotype: This may stem from a read error, because a much larger clone lies one nucleotide away. The rearrangement links TRBV27 to TRBJ1-2; D remains ambiguous. With 6 bases removed from V and 9 bases from J, the gap between germline ends came to 14 bases. The germline V gene encodes CDR1 MNHEY and CDR2 SMNVEV (reference sequence). The CDR3 runs 12 residues. CDR3 DNA sequence: TGTGCCAGCAGCGAGGACGGCAACCGCTACACCTTC. Translating gives CASSEDGNRYTF.

The chain recombines TRBV10-3 with TRBJ2-3, with D perhaps assigned TRBD1 or TRBD2 (5 bases each). The CDR3 is 16 amino acids. Per germline, CDR1 ENHRY and CDR2 SYGVKD. Trimming shortened V by 3 bases and J by 2 bases, and 15 bases separated the two germline ends. DNA of the CDR3: TGTGCCATCAGTGATAAGGGGACCCCACACACAGATACGCAGTATTTT. It is translated as CAISDKGTPHTDTQYF.

This clonotype was seen repeatedly, ten times or more. J is TRBJ2-7 and V is TRBV7-2; tentative D call: TRBD2 (6 bases). V was clipped by 2 bases and J by 7 bases, with 15 bases between them. Germline V gives CDR1 SGHTA, CDR2 FQGNSA. CDR3 length: 14 residues. The CDR3 sequence: CASSLNGGSGEQYF. CDR3 nucleotides: TGTGCCAGCAGCTTAAACGGGGGAAGTGGAGAGCAGTACTTC.

The chain joins TRBV11-2 to TRBJ2-7, with TRBD1 matching 7 bases. Germline V gene data show CDR1 as SGHAT and CDR2 as FQNNGV. The CDR3 sequence is 17 residues long. Trimming removed 0 bases from V and 2 bases from J; junction bases left unmatched: 10. The CDR3 DNA follows: TGTGCCAGCAGCTTAGATGACCCTAGGACAGGAACCTACGAGCAGTACTTC. It specifies CASSLDDPRTGTYEQYF.

This clonotype has ten or more counts. The gene calls are TRBV15 and TRBJ1-1, with D unclear. This CDR3 is built from 16 residues. Trimming left V 4 bases short and J 4 bases short, with 19 bases between. In germline, CDR1 is LNHNV, CDR2 YYDKDF (reference sequence). The CDR3 DNA is TGTGCCACCAGCAAGACGGCAGGTCCGAGGTTCACTGAAGCTTTCTTT. Encoded protein: CATSKTAGPRFTEAFF.

The chain combines TRBV4-1 with TRBJ2-7; D might be TRBD2 (6 bases). This CDR3 contains 14 residues. CDR1 is MGHRA, CDR2 YSYEKL, per germline. V lost 0 bases to trimming and J lost 9 bases, with 15 bases between them. The CDR3 spells CASSQDSAGTSQYF. The CDR3, as DNA: TGCGCCAGCAGCCAAGATAGTGCGGGAACTTCGCAGTACTTC.

This clonotype was counted ten times or more. The rearrangement joins TRBV6-4 to TRBJ1-6, with 7 bases identical to TRBD1. Germline V lookup: CDR1 MRHNA, CDR2 SNTAGT. The CDR3 runs 14 residues. V trimming: 2 bases; J trimming: 7 bases; junction bases outside the gene matches: 2. The CDR3 nucleotides read TGTGCCAGCAGTGACGGGACAGCCAATTCACCCCTCCACTTT. Protein product: CASSDGTANSPLHF.

The V call is TRBV7-2, the J call TRBJ2-1; 7 nucleotides match TRBD2. In germline, CDR1 is SGHTA, CDR2 FQGNSA. The V gene end was trimmed by 4 bases and the J gene end by 3 bases; junction bases not matched to a gene: 12. This CDR3 comprises 17 residues. The CDR3 loop reads CASSYWGGQDRYNEQFF. The CDR3 DNA reads TGTGCCAGCAGCTACTGGGGAGGGCAGGACCGCTACAATGAGCAGTTCTTC.

This clonotype was counted a few times. The chain employs TRBV7-7 and TRBJ2-5; 7 bases map to TRBD2. Germline V gene data show CDR1 as SSHAT and CDR2 as FNYEAQ (reference sequence). Germline trimming cut 1 base from V and 1 base from J; bases unmatched to any gene: 6. CDR3 length equals 16 residues. The CDR3 sequence: CASSLVSSGLQETQYF. The CDR3 DNA follows: TGTGCCAGCAGCTTAGTATCTAGCGGACTCCAAGAGACCCAGTACTTC.

In its sample, this clonotype was seen many times. The chain combines TRBV4-3 with TRBJ1-2; 10 bases are shared with TRBD1. Germline V gene sequence: CDR1 LGHNA, CDR2 YSLEER. CDR3 length equals 15 residues. The V and J ends lost 5 bases and 6 bases, in that order; junction bases with no gene match: 9. The CDR3 region is CASSRGTGVGDGYTF. The CDR3 coding sequence is TGCGCCAGCAGCAGAGGGACAGGGGTTGGTGATGGCTACACCTTC.

This clonotype came up a few times. The rearrangement joins TRBV28 to TRBJ2-2; tentative D call: TRBD1 (6 bases). The CDR3 spans 13 residues. V was shortened by 9 bases and J by 8 bases, with 16 bases between the two germline ends. Germline V gene sequence: CDR1 MDHEN, CDR2 SYDVKM. Here the CDR3 DNA reads TGTGCCAGTTGGGGACATTCTTTAGGGGAGCTGTTTTTT. Its translation is CASWGHSLGELFF. Combining the CDR3 with reference TRBV28 and TRBJ2-2 gives the whole variable domain DVKVTQSSRYLVKRTGEKVFLECVQDMDHENMFWYRQDPGLGLRLIYFSYDVKMKEKGDIPEGYSVSREKKERFSLILESASTNQTSMYLCASWGHSLGELFFGEGSRLTVL.

This clonotype has only a few counts. The V call is TRBV10-3, the J call TRBJ2-2; TRBD1 agrees at 8 bases. CDR1 and CDR2 from the germline V gene are ENHRY and SYGVKD. J lost 3 bases, V lost 6 bases, and 3 bases had no gene match. This CDR3 spans 14 amino acids. CDR3 DNA: TGTGCCATCAGGGGGACAGGAGACACCGGGGAGCTGTTTTTT. It yields the protein CAIRGTGDTGELFF.

This clonotype showed up many times. One junction end disagrees with the germline gene, perhaps due to a read error. The CDR3: CSAREGPSGNTIYF. CDR3 nucleotide sequence: TGCAGTGCCAGAGAGGGACCCTCTGGAAACACCATATATTTT. The chain carries TRBV20-1 and TRBJ1-3, with D tentatively TRBD1 (5 bases). The CDR3 extends over 14 amino acids. From germline, CDR1 is DFQATT and CDR2 SNEGSKA (reference sequence).

J is TRBJ1-4 and V is TRBV6-6, with a tentative D call TRBD1 (5 bases). This CDR3 is built from 13 residues. CDR1 and CDR2 from the germline V gene are MNHNY and SVGAGI (reference sequence). V lost 6 bases and J lost 4, with 9 bases in between. CDR3 region: CASSQGDNEKLFF. CDR3 nucleotide sequence: TGTGCCAGCAGCCAGGGTGATAATGAAAAACTGTTTTTT.

This clonotype was seen only a few times. This chain joins TRBV5-1 and TRBJ1-1; 7 positions match TRBD1. This CDR3 contains 14 residues. Germline values: CDR1 SGHRS, CDR2 YFSETQ. V was pared by 4 bases and J by 4 bases, with 7 bases of the junction left unmatched. CDR3 in amino acids: CASSTTGAGTEAFF. The CDR3 nucleotides read TGCGCCAGCAGCACAACAGGGGCGGGCACTGAAGCTTTCTTT.

This clonotype was counted many times. V gene TRBV29-1 combines with J gene TRBJ2-7, with 10 bases lining up with TRBD1. V was clipped by 7 bases and J by 2 bases; unmatched bases: 5. This CDR3 has 13 amino acids. Looked up from germline, CDR1 is SQVTM and CDR2 is ANQGSEA. CDR3 in DNA: TGCAGCGCTCGGACAGGGGGTCCCTACGAGCAGTACTTC. Residues: CSARTGGPYEQYF.